The clone carrying this T cell receptor (beta chain) was picked up a small number of times. Its cognate antigen is unknown. The data were taken from a study of metastatic and nonmetastatic thyroid tumors. About the research overall: Both malignant and benign thyroid patients supplied peripheral blood and tumor or nodule tissue samples, across which the repertoires of these patients were then compared. Overall study findings and caveats: Significantly greater TCR beta diversity was reportedly found in malignant thyroid tumors than in benign nodules (in blood and tumor).

With 2 bases removed from V and 8 bases from J, the gap between germline ends came to 9 bases. This CDR3 spans 12 amino acids. From germline, CDR1 is MNHEY and CDR2 SVGEGT. No treatment of any kind had been given to any patient before thyroid surgery. In the original workflow: The study built a papillary thyroid cancer distant-metastasis classifier from CDR3 differences across clinicopathological groups. MiXCR re-clonotyped the PCR reads for TCRdb. What appears here as the V and J calls and clone size reflects TCRdb's work, not the paper's. This sample has about 69,000 clones; 11% to 15% occur once, and the top ten carry less than 8.5%.

This chain joins TRBV6-2 or TRBV6-3 and TRBJ1-2, with D unclear. The sequenced sample was blood. The TCR originated in a male donor with papillary thyroid cancer or a benign thyroid nodule (not recorded which). Some clones in this sample may be carry-over from other donors' samples. In DNA form, the CDR3 reads TGTGCCAGCAGTTACGTGGGGTCCGGCTACACCTTC. It is translated as CASSYVGSGYTF.